The table lists the clone carrying this T cell receptor (beta chain) with many counts. No antigen is known for it. The sequence runs out 3 residues before the end of the CDR3; the remainder is reconstructed from the germline J gene. These data are taken from a study of T cell clonality in common variable immunodeficiency. Study results and caveats: Common variable immunodeficiency TCR beta sequences reportedly had fewer deletions and N-nucleotide insertions.

From germline, CDR1 is GTSNPN and CDR2 SVGIG (reference sequence). The ends were cut back, 2 bases at V and 4 bases at J, with 14 bases in the middle. This CDR3 region has 15 residues. Assay: immunoSEQ multiplex PCR; the TCRdb copy retains only in-frame clones and omits some. The sample is made up of around 24,000 clones, none counted only once. Source material: peripheral blood mononuclear cells. This chain uses TRBV30 with TRBJ2-2; possibly TRBD1 for D (6 bases). This sequence originates from a human donor with common variable immunodeficiency. The covered CDR3 bases are TGTGCCTGGAGTCCGCCGGGACATAGCACCGGGGAG. It encodes CAWSPPGHSTGE. The entire CDR3 sequence reads CAWSPPGHSTGELFF.